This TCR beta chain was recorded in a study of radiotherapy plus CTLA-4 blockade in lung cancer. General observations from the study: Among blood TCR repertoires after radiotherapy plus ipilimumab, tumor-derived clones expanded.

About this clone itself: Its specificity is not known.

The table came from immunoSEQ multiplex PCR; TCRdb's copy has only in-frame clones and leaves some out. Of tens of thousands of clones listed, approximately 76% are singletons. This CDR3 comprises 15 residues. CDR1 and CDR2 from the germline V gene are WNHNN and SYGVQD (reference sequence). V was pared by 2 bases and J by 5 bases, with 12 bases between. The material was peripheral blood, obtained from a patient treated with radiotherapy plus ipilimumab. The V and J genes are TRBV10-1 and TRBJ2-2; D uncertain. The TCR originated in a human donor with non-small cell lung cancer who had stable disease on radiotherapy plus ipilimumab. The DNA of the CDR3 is TGCGCCAGCAGTGAGGCCAGGCCTGGGACCGGGGAGCTGTTTTTT. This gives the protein CASSEARPGTGELFF.